This T cell receptor (beta chain) stems from a study of vaccination effects on CD4 cells after COVID-19. Broader study findings: Both infection-induced and vaccine-induced clones contracted markedly at late post-vaccination timepoints.

The repertoire was sequenced with immunoSEQ multiplex PCR; TCRdb's copy has only in-frame clones and lacks some. The repertoire consists of tens of thousands of clones, with 74% occurring once and the leading ten covering more than 6.5%. About this clone itself: Its cognate antigen is unknown.

Isolation of CD4+ T cells took place after 10 days of culture. A half-medium replacement with IL-2 medium was carried out on days 3 and 7. This clonotype was obtained from a human donor who had a prior SARS-CoV-2 infection. The sample consisted of CD4+ T cells from PBMCs cultured without peptide, taken before COVID-19 vaccination.

The CDR3 coding sequence is TGTGCCAGCAGCTTGGACGGAGGGGGCACAGATACGCAGTATTTT. Protein sequence: CASSLDGGGTDTQYF. The V and J genes are TRBV5-5 and TRBJ2-3, with D possibly being TRBD2 (6 bases). The CDR3 covers 15 residues. CDR1 is SGHKS and CDR2 is YYEKEE in the germline V gene (reference sequence). The V gene lost 0 bases and the J gene lost 1 base, with 9 bases spanning the gap.